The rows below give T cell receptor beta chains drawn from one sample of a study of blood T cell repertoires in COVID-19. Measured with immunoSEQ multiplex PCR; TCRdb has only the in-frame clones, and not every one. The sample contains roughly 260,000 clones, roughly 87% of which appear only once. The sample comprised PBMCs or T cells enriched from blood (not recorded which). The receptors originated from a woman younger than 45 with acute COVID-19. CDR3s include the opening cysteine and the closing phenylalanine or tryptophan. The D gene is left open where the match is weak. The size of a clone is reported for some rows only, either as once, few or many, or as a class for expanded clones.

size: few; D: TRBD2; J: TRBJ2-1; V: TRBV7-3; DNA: TGTGCCAGCAGCTTAGCCCCTTCAGCGGGATACTACAATGAGCAGTTCTTC; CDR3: CASSLAPSAGYYNEQFF
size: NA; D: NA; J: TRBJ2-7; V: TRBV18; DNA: TGTGCCAGCTCACGTCGACGTGACAGGGAGGTCGACGAGCAGTACTTC; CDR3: CASSRRRDREVDEQYF
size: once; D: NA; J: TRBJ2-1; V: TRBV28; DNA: TGTGCCAGCAGTTTGTTTCAGGAGCAGTTCTTC; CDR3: CASSLFQEQFF
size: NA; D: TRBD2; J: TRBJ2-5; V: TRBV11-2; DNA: TGTGCCAGCAGCTTAGTGGCTAGCGGGGGCCAAGAGACCCAGTACTTC; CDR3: CASSLVASGGQETQYF
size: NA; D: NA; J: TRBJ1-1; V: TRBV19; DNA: TGTGCCAGTCGCAGGGATTTCGCTGAAGCTTTCTTT; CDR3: CASRRDFAEAFF
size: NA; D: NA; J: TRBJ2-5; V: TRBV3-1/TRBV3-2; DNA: TGTGCCAGCAGCCAACTAGCTGGGCAGACCCAGTACTTC; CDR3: CASSQLAGQTQYF
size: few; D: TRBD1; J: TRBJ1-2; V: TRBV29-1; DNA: TGCAGCGTTGGACCGACAGGGGCCTATGGCTACACCTTC; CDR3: CSVGPTGAYGYTF
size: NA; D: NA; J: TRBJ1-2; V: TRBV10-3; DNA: TGTGCCATCAGTGACGGGGGGCGTAACTATGGCTACACCTTC; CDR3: CAISDGGRNYGYTF
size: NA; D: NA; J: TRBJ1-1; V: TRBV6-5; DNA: TGTGCCAGCAGTTACTCGTACGAGTTGAGCACTGAAGCTTTCTTT; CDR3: CASSYSYELSTEAFF
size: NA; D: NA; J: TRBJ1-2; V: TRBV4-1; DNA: TGCGCCAGCAGCCAAGAACGGAGCTGGTATGGCTACACCTTC; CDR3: CASSQERSWYGYTF
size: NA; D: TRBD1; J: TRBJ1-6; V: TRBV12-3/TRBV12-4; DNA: TGTGCCAGCAGTTTCGGACAGGGACTCCACTTT; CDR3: CASSFGQGLHF
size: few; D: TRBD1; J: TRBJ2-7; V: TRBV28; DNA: TGTGCCAGCAGTCCACGACAGGGATGGCCCTACGAGCAGTACTTC; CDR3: CASSPRQGWPYEQYF
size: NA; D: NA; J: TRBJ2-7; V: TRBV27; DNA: TGTGCCAGCAGCCCTGACAGAGCCTACGAGCAGTACTTC; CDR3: CASSPDRAYEQYF
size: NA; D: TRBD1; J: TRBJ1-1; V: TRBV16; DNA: TGTGCCAGCAGCCAAACAGGGGGGGGAAACACTGAAGCTTTCTTT; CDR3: CASSQTGGGNTEAFF
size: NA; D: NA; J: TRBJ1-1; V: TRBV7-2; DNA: TGTGCCAGCAGCTTAGATCCAGACCGAGGTTACACTGAAGCTTTCTTT; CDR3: CASSLDPDRGYTEAFF
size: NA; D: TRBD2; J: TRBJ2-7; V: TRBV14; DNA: TGTGCCAGCAGCCAAGGAGCTAGCGGGACTTACGAGCAGTACTTC; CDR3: CASSQGASGTYEQYF
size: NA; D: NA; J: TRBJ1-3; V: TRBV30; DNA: TGTGCCTGGAGTGCACCAGGGATAGGTGGAAACACCATATATTTT; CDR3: CAWSAPGIGGNTIYF
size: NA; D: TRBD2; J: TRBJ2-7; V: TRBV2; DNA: TGTGCCAGCAGCCCTAGCGGGGGGTCCTACCCAGTGTCCTACGAGCAGTACTTC; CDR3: CASSPSGGSYPVSYEQYF
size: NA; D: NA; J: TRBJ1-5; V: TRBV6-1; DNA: TGTGCCAGCAGTGATTGGGGAGGTCAGCCCCAGCATTTT; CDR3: CASSDWGGQPQHF
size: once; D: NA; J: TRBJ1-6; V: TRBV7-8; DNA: TGTGCCAGCAGCTTGGGGGGAGATGTTTCACCCCTCCACTTT; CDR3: CASSLGGDVSPLHF
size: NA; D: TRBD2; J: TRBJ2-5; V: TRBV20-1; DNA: TGCAGTGCTAGTACCTTCCGGACTAGCGAGGGTGGAGAGACCCAGTACTTC; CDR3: CSASTFRTSEGGETQYF
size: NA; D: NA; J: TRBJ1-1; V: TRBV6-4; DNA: TGTGCCGGTCGCGGGCACTGCGCTTTCTTT; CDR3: CAGRGHCAFF
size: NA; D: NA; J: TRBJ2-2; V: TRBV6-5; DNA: TGTGCCAGCAGTTACTTTCAGGGTAACACCGGGGAGCTGTTTTTT; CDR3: CASSYFQGNTGELFF
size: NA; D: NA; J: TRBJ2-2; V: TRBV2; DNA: TGTGCCAGCAGTGATTTAGGGGCTAGCACCGGGGAGCTGTTTTTT; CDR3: CASSDLGASTGELFF
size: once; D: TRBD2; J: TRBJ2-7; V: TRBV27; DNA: TGTGCCAGCAGTTTATTCTCTCTAGCGGGAGGGGGAACCTACGAGCAGTACTTC; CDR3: CASSLFSLAGGGTYEQYF
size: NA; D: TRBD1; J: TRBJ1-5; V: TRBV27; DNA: TGTGCCAGCAGTTTGGTGGGGACAGGGAATCAGCCCCAGCATTTT; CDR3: CASSLVGTGNQPQHF
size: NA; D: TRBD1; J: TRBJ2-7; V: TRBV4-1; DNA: TGCGCCAGCAGTCCGGGACAGGGGGCGATCTACGAGCAGTACTTC; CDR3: CASSPGQGAIYEQYF
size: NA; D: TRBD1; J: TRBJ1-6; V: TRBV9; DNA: TGTGCCAGCAGCGTAGGACAGGGTTTATCACCCCTCCACTTT; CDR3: CASSVGQGLSPLHF
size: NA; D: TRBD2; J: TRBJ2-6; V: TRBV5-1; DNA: TGCGCCAGCAGCTTTTTAGAGCGGGGGGGCCCGGGGGCCAACGTCCTGACTTTC; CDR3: CASSFLERGGPGANVLTF
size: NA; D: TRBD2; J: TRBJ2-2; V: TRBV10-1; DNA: TGCGCCAGCAGTTCTACGACTAGCGTAGACTCCGGGGAGCTGTTTTTT; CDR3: CASSSTTSVDSGELFF
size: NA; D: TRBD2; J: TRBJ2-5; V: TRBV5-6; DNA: TGTGCCAGCAGCTTGGCCGGGGGGGCCTTAGTAGAGACCCAGTACTTC; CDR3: CASSLAGGALVETQYF
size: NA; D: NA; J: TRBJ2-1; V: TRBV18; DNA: TGTGCCAGCTCCCAGAGGACCGAAGGGAGTTACAATGAGCAGTTCTTC; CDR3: CASSQRTEGSYNEQFF
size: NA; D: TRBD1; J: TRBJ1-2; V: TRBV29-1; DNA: TGCAGCGTTGACATACAGGGGGCGGGAGGCTATGGCTACACCTTC; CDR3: CSVDIQGAGGYGYTF
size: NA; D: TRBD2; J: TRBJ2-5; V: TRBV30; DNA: TGTGCCTGGAGTGTAGGAGGTAGCGGGGGGCGAGAGACCCAGTACTTC; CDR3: CAWSVGGSGGRETQYF
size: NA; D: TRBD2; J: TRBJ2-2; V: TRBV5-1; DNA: TGCGCCAGCAGCCCTGGCGGGAGGACCGGGGAGCTGTTTTTT; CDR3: CASSPGGRTGELFF
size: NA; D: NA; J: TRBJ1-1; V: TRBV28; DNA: TGTGCCAGCAGTTTAACGACAGCCCGGAACACTGAAGCTTTCTTT; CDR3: CASSLTTARNTEAFF
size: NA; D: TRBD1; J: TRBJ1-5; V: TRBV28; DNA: TGTGCCAGCAGTCGACAGGGTTACCAGCCCCAGCATTTT; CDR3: CASSRQGYQPQHF
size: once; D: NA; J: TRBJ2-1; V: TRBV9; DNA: TGTGCCAGCAGCGTAGACGGACTCCCATCGATATATGAGCAGTTCTTC; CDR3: CASSVDGLPSIYEQFF
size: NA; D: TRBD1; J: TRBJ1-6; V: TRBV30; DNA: TGTGCCTGGAGTGCGGGACAGAATTCACCCCTCCACTTT; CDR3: CAWSAGQNSPLHF
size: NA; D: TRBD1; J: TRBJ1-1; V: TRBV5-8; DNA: TGTGCCAGCAGCTTGGTCCCCGGGACAGGGCTTAAAAGAGTCTCTGAAGCTTTCTTT; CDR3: CASSLVPGTGLKRVSEAFF
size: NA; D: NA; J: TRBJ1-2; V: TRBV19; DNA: TGTGCCAGTAGTACGCAGGGTTCCGGCTATGGCTACACCTTC; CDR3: CASSTQGSGYGYTF
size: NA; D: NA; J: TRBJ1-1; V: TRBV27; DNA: TGTGCCAGCAGACTCGACAGTGAAGCTTTCTTT; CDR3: CASRLDSEAFF
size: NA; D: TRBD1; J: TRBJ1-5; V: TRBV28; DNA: TGTGCCAGCACAAGGGACAGGGTGAATAGCAATCAGCCCCAGCATTTT; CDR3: CASTRDRVNSNQPQHF
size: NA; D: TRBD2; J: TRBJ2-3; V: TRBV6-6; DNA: TGTGCCAGCAGTCCTCGGACTAGCGGGAGCGGTGTGCCAGATACGCAGTATTTT; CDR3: CASSPRTSGSGVPDTQYF
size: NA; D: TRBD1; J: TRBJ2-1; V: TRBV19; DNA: TGTGCCAGTACTCCGGACAGGAGCTCCTACAATGAGCAGTTCTTC; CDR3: CASTPDRSSYNEQFF
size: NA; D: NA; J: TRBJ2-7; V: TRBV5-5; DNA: TGTGCCAGCAGCTCCGCCCGGGACATAAAATACGAGCAGTACTTC; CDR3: CASSSARDIKYEQYF
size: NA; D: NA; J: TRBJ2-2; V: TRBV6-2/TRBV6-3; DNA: TGTGCCAGCAGTTCTTGGCGGGACGAGAACACCGGGGAGCTGTTTTTT; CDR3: CASSSWRDENTGELFF
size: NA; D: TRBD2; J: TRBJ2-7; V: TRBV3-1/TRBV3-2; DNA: TGTGCCAGCAGCCAACTACTAGCGGGGGAGCAGTACTTC; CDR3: CASSQLLAGEQYF